The T cell receptor beta chain described here comes from a study of beta chain features in type 1 diabetes. Study-wide context: When patients were set against healthy donors, age, gender and cell yields were similar. General study results and limits: In type 1 diabetes patients, VDJ junctions had fewer insertions; deletions at these junctions were more frequent. Cells expressing TCR highly could be over-represented by cDNA sequencing.

Purities over 98% were achieved in all sorted populations. As for this clone: Its antigen is as yet unknown.

Sequenced material consisted of expressed TCRB transcripts (all of the isolated RNA was reverse transcribed). TCRdb keeps only in-frame clones here, not all; method: immunoSEQ multiplex PCR. The sample has roughly 610,000 clones, roughly 16% seen once. The CDR3 contains 15 residues. Germline V gives CDR1 LGHNA, CDR2 YNFKEQ. V lost 3 bases, J lost 4 bases, and 15 bases lay in between. The chain uses TRBV4-2 and TRBJ1-1; perhaps TRBD1 as D (6 bases). Specimen: naive CD4+ T cells from blood. The TCR sequence derives from a man aged 18 to 35 in good health. The CDR3 loop reads CASSQAPTGSTEAFF. CDR3 bases: TGTGCCAGCAGCCAGGCCCCCACAGGGAGCACTGAAGCTTTCTTT.